This T cell receptor beta chain was obtained from a study of shared clonotypes between healthy human individuals. Overall study findings and caveats: In this cohort, only blood was sampled, and tissue repertoires likely differ. In contrast to clonotypes shared by all four donors, non-shared clonotypes had lower generation probabilities. Naive subsets usually exceeded memory subsets in estimated richness.

Authors' methods: From ImmunoSEQ came sequences covering only the junction and carrying no quality scores, so filtering differed. Generated by immunoSEQ multiplex PCR, the TCRdb table keeps only in-frame clones and is missing some. The V and J calls and clone size were taken over from that table, and D and trimming were inferred from the DNA. This repertoire shows 850,000 to 1,200,000 clones, 60% to 80% found once; its top ten account for about 1.5%. Germline CDR1 reads MDHEN; CDR2 reads SYDVKM. The CDR3 consists of 15 residues. Trimming removed 6 bases from V and 3 bases from J, with 16 bases in between. Worth noting for this clone: Antigen: not known.

The genes are TRBV28 and TRBJ2-3; tentatively, D is TRBD2 (5 bases). The sample consisted of memory CD4+ T cells sorted from blood. The sample's subset: CD45RA-negative fraction. The origin of this receptor is a man aged 18-30 years in good health. The CDR3 sequence is CASRAQEVGTDTQYF. CDR3 nucleotides: TGTGCCAGCAGGGCCCAGGAGGTGGGGACAGATACGCAGTATTTT.